A single sample is the source of the 10 T cell receptor beta chains below, sequenced in a study of cytomegalovirus exposure and HLA in healthy donors. Both 60 Vbeta primers and 13 Jbeta primers went into the PCR. The repertoire was sequenced with immunoSEQ multiplex PCR; TCRdb's copy has only in-frame clones and lacks some. The table records roughly 120,000 clones, about 81% of them present only once. What was sequenced was PBMCs. The receptor source for this set is a woman aged 25 to 45 in good health and CMV-seronegative.

The V call is TRBV21-1, the J call TRBJ2-1; the table assigns TRBD2, which was not confirmed against the DNA. TRBV21-1 is shown as a pseudogene. This CDR3 region has 20 residues. The CDR3: CASSKEPEGRDEPRGCEQFF. In nucleotides, the CDR3 is TGTGCCAGCAGCAAAGAACCCGAGGGGCGGGATGAACCCCGTGGGTGTGAGCAGTTCTTC.

The chain employs TRBV5-1 and TRBJ2-1, with 7 nucleotides matching TRBD2. The CDR3 sequence is 14 residues long. Looked up from germline, CDR1 is SGHRS and CDR2 is YFSETQ. Germline trimming cut 4 bases from V and 2 bases from J; bases unmatched to any gene: 3. This CDR3 is CASSGGVPYNEQFF. The CDR3 region has the DNA TGCGCCAGCAGCGGGGGGGTACCCTACAATGAGCAGTTCTTC.

This rearrangement joins TRBV2 to TRBJ2-2; the match to TRBD1 covers 11 bases. The CDR3 extends over 16 amino acids. Losses at the gene ends were 7 bases for V and 1 base for J; bases not matched to a gene: 5. Germline V gene lookup returns CDR1 SNHLY and CDR2 FYNNEI. DNA of the CDR3: TGTGCCAGCAACGGACAGGGGGCACGGAACACCGGGGAGCTGTTTTTT. Protein product: CASNGQGARNTGELFF.

V gene TRBV4-1 combines with J gene TRBJ1-2, with D maybe TRBD1 (5 bases). This CDR3 has 19 residues. Trimming cost V 1 base and J 0 bases, with 21 bases left between them. Looked up from germline, CDR1 is MGHRA and CDR2 is YSYEKL. The CDR3 DNA reads as TGCGCCAGCAGCCAAGCACCCGTAACAGGAAGAACCTCTAACTATGGCTACACCTTC. Its protein product is CASSQAPVTGRTSNYGYTF.

This clone has a single count. V is TRBV6-1 and J is TRBJ2-7, with a possible D match to TRBD2 (6 bases). This CDR3 region has 13 residues. Germline loops: CDR1 MNHNS, CDR2 SASEGT. The V gene lost 0 bases and the J gene lost 3 bases, with 6 bases spanning the gap. The CDR3 bases are TGTGCCAGCAGTGAAGCGCGGGGCTACGAGCAGTACTTC. This codes for CASSEARGYEQYF.

The chain uses TRBV2 and TRBJ1-2, with 8 nucleotides matching TRBD1. Germline loops: CDR1 SNHLY, CDR2 FYNNEI. The V segment lost 7 bases and the J segment 7 bases; nucleotides outside the gene matches: 8. CDR3 size: 13 residues. The CDR3 bases are TGTGCCAGCAACGGACAGGGTACGGGTGGCTACACCTTC. Its translation is CASNGQGTGGYTF.

The rearrangement joins TRBV5-6 to TRBJ1-5, with no clear D. Germline loops: CDR1 SGHDT, CDR2 YYEEEE. This CDR3 is 14 amino acids long. V was pared by 2 bases and J by 4 bases, with 10 bases between. In DNA, the CDR3 is TGTGCCAGCAGCTTCGGCTTAGCGAATCAGCCCCAGCATTTT. As protein: CASSFGLANQPQHF. Full variable domain (remainder filled in from reference TRBV5-6 and TRBJ1-5): DAGVTQSPTHLIKTRGQQVTLRCSPKSGHDTVSWYQQALGQGPQFIFQYYEEEERQRGNFPDRFSGHQFPNYSSELNVNALLLGDSALYLCASSFGLANQPQHFGDGTRLSIL.

CDR3 sequence: CASSMGDTNYGYTF. CDR3 DNA: TGTGCCAGTAGTATGGGGGACACAAACTATGGCTACACCTTC. The rearrangement uses TRBV19 and TRBJ1-2; weak D call: TRBD1 (6 bases). The CDR3 is 14 residues long. V shed 3 bases and J shed 2 bases, with 10 bases lying between them. In germline, CDR1 is LNHDA, CDR2 SQIVND (reference sequence).

The chain has TRBV18 and TRBJ2-7; 8 nucleotides align to TRBD1. This CDR3 contains 14 residues. Germline CDR1 KGHSH, CDR2 LQKENI. V lost 2 bases and J lost 4; bases outside the gene matches: 4. CDR3: CASSPFQGAYEQYF. CDR3 DNA sequence: TGTGCCAGCTCACCATTTCAGGGGGCGTACGAGCAGTACTTC.

The V and J genes are TRBV7-9 and TRBJ1-1; tentatively, D is TRBD1 (6 bases). From germline, CDR1 is SEHNR and CDR2 FQNEAQ (reference sequence). The CDR3 runs 15 residues. V was clipped by 6 bases and J by 1 base, with 15 bases between them. The CDR3 protein is CASRNTGIRNTEAFF. CDR3 sequence (DNA): TGTGCCAGCAGGAATACAGGGATTAGGAACACTGAAGCTTTCTTT.